Listed here are 19 T cell receptor beta chains from one sample, sequenced in a study of blood T cells in healthy people across ages. A second PCR, run for about 7 to 12 cycles, used a sample-barcoded 5' primer plus a J-beta primer mix. TCRdb used MiXCR to reprocess the 5' RACE reads, holding one entry per CDR3 protein. Here the sample spans 1.5 million to 2 million distinct CDR3 sequences, about 31% being singletons. Sequencing was carried out using blood. These receptors were collected from a woman aged 25 to 45 in good health.

There are a few counts of this clonotype. V gene TRBV7-2 combines with J gene TRBJ1-2; no reliable D call. The CDR3 length is 14 residues. Germline-derived CDR1 and CDR2 are SGHTA and FQGNSA. V was pared by 3 bases and J by 4 bases, with 12 bases between. The CDR3: CASSFAGEIYGYTF. Written as DNA, the CDR3 is TGTGCCAGCAGCTTCGCCGGAGAAATCTATGGCTACACCTTC.

Many counts were recorded for this clonotype. The chain carries TRBV2 and TRBJ1-2, with 9 bases lining up with TRBD1. The germline gives CDR1 SNHLY, CDR2 FYNNEI. The CDR3 extends over 13 amino acids. After removal of 2 bases from V and 7 bases from J, the junction contained 2 bases not matched to a gene. The chain's CDR3 is CASSERQGGGYTF. The CDR3 DNA follows: TGTGCCAGCAGTGAACGACAGGGGGGTGGCTACACCTTC.

This clonotype was detected only a few times. The chain employs TRBV20-1 and TRBJ2-1; 9 bases agree with TRBD2. The V segment lost 4 bases and the J segment 8 bases; nucleotides outside the gene matches: 15. The CDR3 loop spans 16 amino acids. Germline values: CDR1 DFQATT, CDR2 SNEGSKA (reference sequence). CDR3 in DNA: TGCAGTGCTATGACCCTCGGCGGGAGGGCCAACGATGAGCAGTTCTTC. It yields the protein CSAMTLGGRANDEQFF.

The chain joins TRBV6-6 to TRBJ2-1, with 7 bases aligning to TRBD2. Germline V gene data show CDR1 as MNHNY and CDR2 as SVGAGI (reference sequence). The CDR3 consists of 14 residues. V lost 11 bases to trimming and J lost 6 bases; unmatched junction nucleotides: 13. The CDR3 spells CAGTLVGGGNEQFF. Here the CDR3 DNA reads TGTGCCGGCACTCTGGTGGGGGGGGGCAATGAGCAGTTCTTC.

A remark on this clonotype: Compared with germline, one end of the junction differs, possibly owing to a read error. Written as DNA, the CDR3 is TGTGCCAGCTCACCGCGGGGGAGTGAAGAAAAACGGTTTTTT. Translated: CASSPRGSEEKRFF. This rearrangement joins TRBV18 to TRBJ1-4; D may be TRBD1 (5 bases). Germline V gene data show CDR1 as KGHSH and CDR2 as LQKENI. The CDR3 has 14 amino acids.

The V and J genes are TRBV18 and TRBJ2-4; no firm D call. The CDR3 contains 15 residues. Per the germline V gene, CDR1 is KGHSH and CDR2 is LQKENI. Between the trimmed V and J ends, which lost 0 bases and 0 bases, there was a span of 6 bases. As DNA, the CDR3 is TGTGCCAGCTCACCACCCCTGCTAGCCAAAAACATTCAGTACTTC. This gives the protein CASSPPLLAKNIQYF. Combining the CDR3 with reference TRBV18 and TRBJ2-4 gives the whole variable domain NAGVMQNPRHLVRRRGQEARLRCSPMKGHSHVYWYRQLPEEGLKFMVYLQKENIIDESGMPKERFSAEFPKEGPSILRIQQVVRGDSAAYFCASSPPLLAKNIQYFGAGTRLSVL.

This chain joins TRBV6-2 or TRBV6-3 and TRBJ2-5; D not resolved. The J call may be wrong; the DNA end is better matched by TRBJ2-7. CDR3 size: 15 residues. Germline-derived CDR1 and CDR2 are MNHEY and SVGEGT. The CDR3 here is CASSYSFLTANEQYF. In DNA, the CDR3 is TGTGCCAGCAGTTACTCGTTCCTGACGGCTAACGAGCAGTACTTC.

The count of this clonotype is one. A much larger clone lies one base from this, so it may be a read error. The J gene is TRBJ2-1, the V gene TRBV29-1, with TRBD2 matching over 12 bases. The DNA end lines up better with TRBJ2-7; the J call may be wrong. Germline CDR1 reads SQVTM; CDR2 reads ANQGSEA. CDR3 size: 15 residues. In DNA, the CDR3 is TGCAGCGTCTCGGGAGGGACTAGCGGGTACAATGAGCAGTACTTC. Its translation is CSVSGGTSGYNEQYF.

This clonotype was seen a few times. V usage is TRBV5-1 and J usage is TRBJ2-2; 9 nucleotides match TRBD2. Germline V gene sequence: CDR1 SGHRS, CDR2 YFSETQ. V gave up 0 bases and J gave up 6 bases; unmatched junction bases: 9. This CDR3 is built from 17 residues. The DNA of the CDR3 is TGCGCCAGCAGCTTGGAGTTAGCGGGAGTTCGAGCCGGGGAGCTGTTTTTT. It yields the protein CASSLELAGVRAGELFF.

The J gene is TRBJ2-4, the V gene TRBV20-1, with 8 nucleotides matching TRBD1. The end of the DNA is better explained by TRBJ2-7, so the J call may be wrong. Germline V gene sequence: CDR1 DFQATT, CDR2 SNEGSKA (reference sequence). CDR3 length: 14 residues. CDR3 DNA sequence: TGCAGTGCTTCGGAGACAGGGGAAGGTTACGAGCAGTACTTC. Its protein is CSASETGEGYEQYF.

The rearrangement uses TRBV5-1 and TRBJ1-1, with 7 bases aligning to TRBD1. Germline CDR1 reads SGHRS; CDR2 reads YFSETQ. The CDR3 is 15 residues long. The J segment lost 3 bases and the V segment lost 4 bases, leaving 9 bases of the junction unmatched. CDR3 region: CASSATGKGYTEAFF. For the CDR3, the DNA is TGCGCCAGCAGCGCGACAGGGAAGGGGTACACTGAAGCTTTCTTT.

This clonotype turned up a few times. This chain joins TRBV20-1 and TRBJ2-5, with D possibly being TRBD2 (5 bases). CDR1 and CDR2 (germline): DFQATT, SNEGSKA (reference sequence). This CDR3 comprises 13 residues. Between the trimmed V and J ends, which lost 0 bases and 5 bases, there was a span of 10 bases. The CDR3 sequence is CSAREAARETQYF. The CDR3 coding sequence is TGCAGTGCTAGAGAAGCGGCCCGGGAGACCCAGTACTTC.

About this clonotype: This may be a read error: a much more frequent sequence differs by one nucleotide. The J gene is TRBJ2-7, the V gene TRBV27; no definite D call. The tail of the sequence fits TRBJ2-5 better, so the J call may be wrong. The CDR3 runs 13 residues. Germline loops: CDR1 MNHEY, CDR2 SMNVEV (reference sequence). CDR3 sequence (DNA): TGTGCCGGCAGTTTCTGGGAAGGCAAGACCCAGTACTTC. This sequence encodes CAGSFWEGKTQYF.

This clonotype occurred many times. The chain couples TRBV29-1 to TRBJ2-7; D not resolved. Germline V lookup: CDR1 SQVTM, CDR2 ANQGSEA. The CDR3 totals 12 residues. V dropped 5 bases and J dropped 0 bases, with 8 bases sitting between them. The CDR3 DNA follows: TGCAGCGTTCAGTCGGACTCCTACGAGCAGTACTTC. Protein sequence: CSVQSDSYEQYF.

J is TRBJ1-2 and V is TRBV20-1; the D is unclear. This CDR3 has 14 residues. Trimming stripped 3 bases from V and 0 bases from J, with 11 bases between. The germline V gene encodes CDR1 DFQATT and CDR2 SNEGSKA (reference sequence). The DNA for the CDR3 is TGCAGTGCTAGTGCACTTGACACTAACTATGGCTACACCTTC. This translates into CSASALDTNYGYTF.

This clonotype was counted between two and nine times. V is TRBV27 and J is TRBJ2-1; D tentatively reads TRBD1 or TRBD2 (5 bases each). Germline assignment: CDR1 MNHEY and CDR2 SMNVEV (reference sequence). The CDR3 is 14 amino acids. V was cut by 4 bases and J by 0 bases, with 7 bases left in between. The CDR3 nucleotides are TGTGCCAGCAGTTCGGGGCGCTCCTACAATGAGCAGTTCTTC. It specifies CASSSGRSYNEQFF.

The CDR3 DNA reads TGTGCCACCAGCAGACCCCTCCGGTCCATAAATGAAAAACTGTTTTTT. Its translation: CATSRPLRSINEKLFF. V and J are TRBV15 and TRBJ1-4; no firm D call. Trimming took 2 bases from V and 5 from J, leaving 15 bases between them. The CDR3 is made up of 16 amino acids. The V gene's germline CDR1 is LNHNV and CDR2 YYDKDF (reference sequence).

Worth noting for this clonotype: The junction and the germline gene differ at one end; a read error may be behind it. The gene calls are TRBV15 and TRBJ2-5, with D tentatively TRBD2 (6 bases). There are 14 residues in the CDR3. From germline, CDR1 is LNHNV and CDR2 YYDKDF (reference sequence). The CDR3 here is CATSRGRDQETQYF. CDR3 sequence (DNA): TGTGCCACCAGCAGGGGGCGGGACCAGGAGACCCAGTACTTC.

This clonotype was picked up a small number of times. The rearrangement uses TRBV20-1 and TRBJ1-1, with a tentative D call TRBD1 (6 bases). The CDR3 sequence is 13 residues long. V shed 3 bases and J shed 5 bases, with 13 bases lying between them. Germline loops: CDR1 DFQATT, CDR2 SNEGSKA (reference sequence). CDR3 sequence reads: CSASPGRGTEAFF. The CDR3 DNA sequence: TGCAGTGCTAGTCCGGGCAGGGGAACTGAAGCTTTCTTT.